This T cell receptor (beta chain) came from a study of cytomegalovirus exposure and HLA in healthy donors. Study observations and caveats: Based on reports, TCR beta sequences accurately predicted HLA-A and HLA-B alleles for most subjects.

This clone showed up just once. Antigen unknown. Germline CDR1 SGHTA, CDR2 FQGNSA. CDR3 length: 11 amino acids. V was pared by 1 base and J by 9 bases, with 6 bases between. This PCR relied on a set of 60 Vbeta primers and 13 Jbeta primers. The repertoire was sequenced with immunoSEQ multiplex PCR; TCRdb's copy has only in-frame clones and lacks some. The data show some 160,000 clones, approximately 81% seen once. Sequencing was done on a sample of PBMCs. V usage is TRBV7-2 and J usage is TRBJ2-5; D call uncertain. The receptor's source is a middle-aged man in good health and CMV-seropositive. CDR3 coding DNA: TGTGCCAGCAGCTTAGTTCCGTCCCAGTACTTC. This translates into CASSLVPSQYF.